This T cell receptor beta chain stems from a study of response to subunit inactivated influenza vaccine. The study, taken as a whole, reports: It was suggested by the authors that few new T cells are recruited by each seasonal influenza vaccination.

This clonotype was seen only a few times. Antigen: not known. TCRdb reprocessed the RT-PCR reads with MiXCR, giving one entry per CDR3 protein. The table lists 290,000 or so distinct CDR3 sequences, about 20% of them singletons, with about 9.3% in the top ten. The germline gives CDR1 SNHLY, CDR2 FYNNEI. This CDR3 is 15 amino acids long. Trimming took off 3 bases at V and 6 bases at J, with 15 bases between the two ends. The material sequenced was PBMCs from blood, taken 21 months after vaccination. The receptor comes from a man aged 50 to 69 who received an inactivated influenza vaccine. The chain carries TRBV2 and TRBJ1-5; no definite D call. CDR3 protein: CASSERGVVAQPQHF. CDR3 coding DNA: TGTGCCAGCAGTGAGCGTGGGGTGGTGGCTCAGCCCCAGCATTTT.